The 8 T cell receptor beta chains below come from one sample, sequenced in a study of tissue T cells after allogeneic stem cell transplantation. Time point here: mouse harvest day 7 after allogeneic transplant. The graft held 10^6 splenic CD5+ T cells and 10^7 T-cell-depleted bone marrow cells. Only in-frame clones appear in the TCRdb table, and some are missing; sequencing was by immunoSEQ multiplex PCR. Altogether 7,000 to 8,500 clones are present, roughly 47% being singletons, with the ten largest covering less than 15%. The sequenced material came from lymph node tissue. The receptors come from a female BALB/c mouse given C57BL/6 T cells with graft-versus-host disease after an allogeneic hematopoietic cell transplant.

As concerns this clone: Gene labels here are mouse ones. The read falls 1 residue short of the CDR3 end, and the missing part is taken from the germline J gene. The V gene is TRBV26, the J gene TRBJ2-5; 8 nucleotides agree with TRBD1. Germline V gene sequence: CDR1 KGHPV, CDR2 FQNQEV (reference sequence). Trimming removed 6 bases from V and 3 bases from J; junction bases left unmatched: 5. The CDR3 runs 14 residues. The CDR3 DNA, read in part, is TGTGCCAGCAGCCGACAGGGGATTCAAGACACCCAGTAC. Amino acid sequence: CASSRQGIQDTQY. In full, the CDR3 is CASSRQGIQDTQYF.

This clone was found once. The germline and genes are mouse ones. The read stops 1 residue short of the end of the CDR3; the missing end is completed from the germline J gene. The gene calls are TRBV13-2 and TRBJ2-5; 10 nucleotides agree with TRBD2. The CDR3 covers 15 residues. V was clipped by 3 bases and J by 4 bases; unmatched bases: 5. Germline CDR1 NNHNN, CDR2 SYGAGS (reference sequence). The CDR3 DNA, read in part, is TGTGCCAGCGGTGCCCGACTGGGGGGAAAAGACACCCAGTAC. Residues: CASGARLGGKDTQY. The entire CDR3 reads CASGARLGGKDTQYF.

A word on this clone: Gene labels here are mouse ones. The missing CDR3 end, 1 residue past where the read stops, is filled in from the germline J gene. V and J are TRBV26 and TRBJ2-5, with a possible D match to TRBD2 (6 bases). The CDR3 has 13 residues. Per germline, CDR1 KGHPV and CDR2 FQNQEV (reference sequence). V dropped 4 bases and J dropped 3 bases, with 8 bases sitting between them. CDR3 DNA, as far as it was read: TGTGCCAGCAGTCACGGGACTCAAGACACCCAGTAC. The encoded protein is CASSHGTQDTQY. In full, the CDR3 is CASSHGTQDTQYF. The complete variable domain, with remaining parts taken from reference TRBV26 and TRBJ2-5, reads NSKVIQTPRYLVKGQGQKAKMRCIPEKGHPVVFWYQQNKNNEFKFLINFQNQEVLQQIDMTEKRFSAECPSNSPCSLEIQSSEAGDSALYLCASSHGTQDTQYFGPGTRLLVL.

Turning to this clone: Genes here carry mouse names. CDR3 protein: CASSPDSAETLYF. CDR3 bases read: TGTGCCAGCAGTCCGGACAGTGCAGAAACGCTGTAT. The rearrangement uses TRBV26 and TRBJ2-3; D not resolved. The observed sequence ends 1 residue before the CDR3 terminus, with the missing tail filled in from the germline J gene. In germline, CDR1 is KGHPV, CDR2 FQNQEV (reference sequence). The CDR3 spans 13 residues. The V and J ends lost 4 bases and 0 bases respectively, with 5 bases between them.

As concerns this clone: The gene names here belong to mouse. The read stops 1 residue short of the end of the CDR3; the missing end is completed from the germline J gene. J is TRBJ2-2 and V is TRBV26; 10 bases align to TRBD2. The V gene end was trimmed by 7 bases and the J gene end by 1 base; junction bases not matched to a gene: 3. Germline assignment: CDR1 KGHPV and CDR2 FQNQEV (reference sequence). CDR3 length: 15 residues. The CDR3 reads CASIGLGENTGQLYF. The DNA read from the CDR3 is TGTGCCAGCATCGGACTGGGGGAAAACACCGGGCAGCTCTAC. Supplemented by reference TRBV26 and TRBJ2-2, the full variable domain reads NSKVIQTPRYLVKGQGQKAKMRCIPEKGHPVVFWYQQNKNNEFKFLINFQNQEVLQQIDMTEKRFSAECPSNSPCSLEIQSSEAGDSALYLCASIGLGENTGQLYFGEGSKLTVL.

For this clone: The germline and genes are mouse ones. The sequenced CDR3 bases are TGTGCCAGCAGTCCTGGGGGGGCGCCCCATGAACAGTAC. Amino acids: CASSPGGAPHEQY. The complete CDR3 sequence is CASSPGGAPHEQYF. The chain recombines TRBV13-1 with TRBJ2-7; 10 bases align to TRBD2. The CDR3 end falls 1 residue outside the read, so it is completed with the germline J gene. This CDR3 region has 14 residues. CDR1 and CDR2 (germline): NSHNY, SYGAGN. The J segment lost 5 bases and the V segment lost 4 bases, leaving 6 bases of the junction unmatched.

This clone is medium-sized by share. Gene names refer to mouse genes. Sequencing ends 1 residue short of the CDR3 end; the germline J gene provides the rest. This chain links TRBV19 with TRBJ1-5, with D tentatively TRBD1 (6 bases). Deletions cut 5 bases from V and 3 bases from J, with 15 bases between. The V gene's germline CDR1 is FNHDT and CDR2 SITEND (reference sequence). There are 15 residues in the CDR3. CDR3 protein: CASRQQGAGNQAPLF. The CDR3 DNA, read in part, is TGTGCCAGCAGACAACAGGGCGCCGGCAACCAGGCTCCGCTT.

This clone was seen a single time. Mouse names are used for the genes. At the DNA level, this CDR3 is encoded by other sequences in the same sample as well. The sequenced part of the CDR3 DNA is TGTGCCAGCAGTCTGTCAGCAAACACAGAAGTCTTC. Protein product: CASSLSANTEVF. The CDR3 as a whole reads CASSLSANTEVFF. The chain carries TRBV26 and TRBJ1-1; the D is unclear. The CDR3 is cut off 1 residue early in the read; its end comes from the germline J gene. This CDR3 comprises 13 residues. V was pared by 0 bases and J by 0 bases, with 2 bases between. Per germline, CDR1 KGHPV and CDR2 FQNQEV (reference sequence).